This paragraph covers one TCR beta chain sequence. Antigen specificity is unknown. Germline V CDR1 and CDR2: SGHTA, FQGNSA. The CDR3 totals 15 residues. V was pared by 4 bases and J by 4 bases, with 5 bases of the junction left unmatched. The sort gate was single viable CD3+CD4+CD8-CD45RO+ cells for memory CD4+ T cells. The assay was immunoSEQ multiplex PCR, and TCRdb's table has in-frame clones only and misses some. The table includes 54,000 or so clones, about 81% detected once. The data derive from a study of memory CD4+ T cells and cytomegalovirus serostatus. Study as a whole: Of the healthy Belgian adults, several were CMV seropositive and 24 seronegative. Study-wide results and caveats: The CMV-associated TCR signature appears largely within the CD4+ memory repertoire.

The sequenced sample consisted of memory CD4+ T cells from blood. This chain links TRBV7-2 with TRBJ2-1; the match to TRBD1 covers 9 bases. This clonotype was sampled from an adult in good health and CMV-seronegative. The CDR3 DNA reads TGTGCCAGCAGCTATCCGGGACAGGGTTACAATGAGCAGTTCTTC. This encodes CASSYPGQGYNEQFF.